Below, 21 T cell receptor beta chains from the same sample are listed, as sequenced in a study of human T cells and chemical hapten exposure. Total RNA was isolated from unfractionated whole blood. TCRdb fed the 5' RACE reads into MiXCR, producing one record per CDR3 protein. The repertoire holds tens of thousands of distinct CDR3 sequences, with more than 7% as singletons. These receptors were obtained from a male donor in good health.

This clonotype turned up a few times. In nucleotides, the CDR3 is TGTGCCAGCAGTCCGGGACAGGCGAACTATGGCTACACCTTC. As protein: CASSPGQANYGYTF. The gene calls are TRBV27 and TRBJ1-2; TRBD1 matches 8 bases. V lost 5 bases, J lost 2 bases, and 4 bases stayed unmatched. The CDR3 is 14 residues long. Germline V gives CDR1 MNHEY, CDR2 SMNVEV (reference sequence).

The gene calls are TRBV3-1 and TRBJ1-3; no clear D gene. Trimming shortened V by 2 bases and J by 3 bases, and 8 bases separated the two germline ends. Germline CDR1 and CDR2: LGHDT and YNNKEL (reference sequence). The CDR3 is 14 amino acids. Here the CDR3 DNA reads TGTGCCAGCAGCCAAAGTCCAGGTGGAAACACCATATATTTT. Encoded protein: CASSQSPGGNTIYF.

This chain joins TRBV10-3 and TRBJ1-2; 11 bases are shared with TRBD1. CDR1 and CDR2 (germline): ENHRY, SYGVKD. V gave up 8 bases and J gave up 3 bases; unmatched junction bases: 2. This CDR3 is built from 13 residues. For the CDR3, the DNA is TGTGCCATCGGGGGACAGGGGGACTATGGCTACACCTTC. Encoded protein: CAIGGQGDYGYTF.

This clonotype was counted between two and nine times. The chain joins TRBV27 to TRBJ2-7; TRBD2 might be the D (6 bases). V was pared by 1 base and J by 2 bases, with 12 bases between. The germline gives CDR1 MNHEY, CDR2 SMNVEV (reference sequence). This CDR3 contains 15 residues. CDR3 amino acids: CASSLFMGGPYEQYF. CDR3 DNA sequence: TGTGCCAGCAGTTTATTTATGGGGGGTCCCTACGAGCAGTACTTC.

The chain joins TRBV20-1 to TRBJ2-7; D is unclear. Germline-derived CDR1 and CDR2 are DFQATT and SNEGSKA (reference sequence). The CDR3 covers 11 residues. With 1 base removed from V and 7 bases from J, the gap between germline ends came to 8 bases. The CDR3 loop is CSARGVEEQYF. The CDR3 DNA reads as TGCAGTGCTAGAGGGGTGGAGGAGCAGTACTTC.

The rearrangement uses TRBV29-1 and TRBJ1-5; D gene uncertain. The V gene lost 4 bases and the J gene lost 6 bases, with 10 bases spanning the gap. From germline, CDR1 is SQVTM and CDR2 ANQGSEA. The CDR3 has 12 residues. The CDR3 bases are TGCAGCGTTGTGACTCTGGGTCAGCCCCAGCATTTT. Encoded protein: CSVVTLGQPQHF.

This clonotype has ten or more counts. This chain links TRBV7-9 with TRBJ1-1, with D unresolved. In germline, CDR1 is SEHNR, CDR2 FQNEAQ (reference sequence). This CDR3 region has 13 residues. Trimming shortened V by 3 bases and J by 6 bases, and 11 bases separated the two germline ends. The CDR3 nucleotides are TGTGCCAGCAGCTTGGGTAAACTAGCTGAAGCTTTCTTT. Amino acids: CASSLGKLAEAFF.

This clonotype occurred many times. The gene calls are TRBV29-1 and TRBJ1-2; D ambiguous. The ends were cut back, 0 bases at V and 4 bases at J, with 9 bases in the middle. The CDR3 consists of 13 residues. Germline values: CDR1 SQVTM, CDR2 ANQGSEA. For the CDR3, the DNA is TGCAGCGTTGAAGAGGTGGGCGTCTATGGCTACACCTTC. Translation: CSVEEVGVYGYTF.

This clonotype was seen at least ten times. CDR3 amino acids: CASSRDRGVTYNEQFF. The DNA of the CDR3 is TGTGCCAGCAGCCGGGACAGGGGAGTTACCTACAATGAGCAGTTCTTC. The chain uses TRBV27 and TRBJ2-1, with 10 nucleotides matching TRBD1. In germline, CDR1 is MNHEY, CDR2 SMNVEV (reference sequence). The V segment lost 6 bases and the J segment 2 bases; nucleotides outside the gene matches: 7. The CDR3 runs to 16 residues.

In this sample, this clonotype turned up a few times. The chain carries TRBV29-1 and TRBJ2-3; 7 positions agree with TRBD2. The CDR3 is made up of 15 amino acids. V shed 7 bases and J 1 base; nucleotides not matched to a gene: 11. Germline lookup yields CDR1 SQVTM and CDR2 ANQGSEA. The CDR3 sequence is CSAQGSAGGTDTQYF. DNA of the CDR3: TGCAGCGCCCAAGGGTCGGCGGGGGGCACAGATACGCAGTATTTT.

The chain combines TRBV12-3 or TRBV12-4 with TRBJ2-3; D is ambiguous. This CDR3 has 12 residues. The germline V and J ends were trimmed by 7 bases and 3 bases, with 8 bases remaining between them. The CDR3 DNA is TGTGCCAGCAATTACGGGACAGATACGCAGTATTTT. Encoded protein: CASNYGTDTQYF.

The V gene is TRBV7-9, the J gene TRBJ1-4; D may be TRBD1 (5 bases). V lost 5 bases and J 2 bases, leaving 12 bases between the germline ends. CDR1 SEHNR and CDR2 FQNEAQ come from the germline V gene (reference sequence). The CDR3 sequence is 15 residues long. CDR3 sequence: CASSPRRGTNEKLFF. The CDR3 DNA reads TGTGCCAGCAGCCCCAGGAGGGGCACTAATGAAAAACTGTTTTTT.

This clonotype was picked up many times. This chain uses TRBV7-2 with TRBJ2-1; D may be TRBD1 (5 bases). This CDR3 has 14 amino acids. Germline V CDR1 and CDR2: SGHTA, FQGNSA. V was clipped by 6 bases and J by 9 bases, with 18 bases between them. DNA of the CDR3: TGTGCCAGCAGGTTCGGCAGGGAAACCGGTGAGCAGTTCTTC. It specifies CASRFGRETGEQFF.

This clonotype was seen a handful of times. The gene calls are TRBV18 and TRBJ1-4; 7 nucleotides line up with TRBD1. CDR1 KGHSH and CDR2 LQKENI come from the germline V gene. The ends lost 4 bases at V and 4 bases at J; junction bases unmatched: 6. The length of the CDR3 is 15 residues. CDR3 DNA: TGTGCCAGCTCACGGAAGGGGGCGGATAATGAAAAACTGTTTTTT. Protein sequence: CASSRKGADNEKLFF.

This clonotype was recorded a few times. The chain combines TRBV7-7 with TRBJ2-1; TRBD2 matches 7 bases. Germline CDR1 is SSHAT and CDR2 is FNYEAQ (reference sequence). V shed 5 bases and J 0 bases; nucleotides not matched to a gene: 4. The CDR3 runs 15 residues. The CDR3 sequence is CASSPSGYSYNEQFF. The CDR3 coding sequence is TGTGCCAGCAGCCCTAGCGGATACTCCTACAATGAGCAGTTCTTC.

The J gene is TRBJ2-7, the V gene TRBV5-4; D gene ambiguous. V lost 1 base to trimming and J lost 2 bases, with 13 bases between them. The CDR3 has 15 amino acids. CDR1 and CDR2 (germline): SGHNT, YYREEE (reference sequence). The DNA for the CDR3 is TGTGCCAGCAGCTTGTCGACCGCCCCGGCCTACGAGCAGTACTTC. Encoded protein: CASSLSTAPAYEQYF.

The rearrangement links TRBV12-3 or TRBV12-4 to TRBJ2-3, with TRBD1 matching over 8 bases. The CDR3 sequence is 16 residues long. The trim removed 3 bases at V and 4 bases at J, leaving 9 bases unmatched. CDR3 in DNA: TGTGCCAGCAGTTTGGCCACAGGGGGGTGGGCAGATACGCAGTATTTT. Its protein product is CASSLATGGWADTQYF.

This clonotype was seen at least ten times. V and J are TRBV20-1 and TRBJ2-3; 10 nucleotides line up with TRBD2. This CDR3 spans 14 amino acids. The germline V gene encodes CDR1 DFQATT and CDR2 SNEGSKA (reference sequence). V lost 5 bases, J lost 4 bases, and 6 bases stayed unmatched. CDR3 residues: CSALSGRRADTQYF. The CDR3 region has the DNA TGCAGTGCTCTTAGCGGGAGGAGGGCAGATACGCAGTATTTT.

The chain employs TRBV4-3 and TRBJ1-1; D is undetermined. Trimming took off 0 bases at V and 1 base at J, with 12 bases between the two ends. Germline V CDR1 and CDR2: LGHNA, YSLEER. The length of the CDR3 is 16 residues. CDR3 protein: CASSQDRPAENTEAFF. The CDR3 bases are TGCGCCAGCAGCCAAGATCGGCCCGCAGAGAACACTGAAGCTTTCTTT.

This clonotype was seen only a few times. The CDR3 coding sequence is TGCAGTCTCAAGTCAGGGGGAATGAACACTGAAGCTTTCTTT. This translates into CSLKSGGMNTEAFF. The gene calls are TRBV20-1 and TRBJ1-1, with 7 bases aligning to TRBD1. V dropped 8 bases and J dropped 0; count of bases not matched to a gene: 9. This CDR3 has 14 amino acids. Germline loops: CDR1 DFQATT, CDR2 SNEGSKA (reference sequence).

In this sample, this clonotype turned up many times. The V call is TRBV7-8, the J call TRBJ1-4, with D possibly matching TRBD1 (6 bases). The V and J ends lost 1 base and 8 bases respectively, with 11 bases between them. Germline lookup yields CDR1 SGHVS and CDR2 FQNEAQ. This CDR3 comprises 14 residues. CDR3 nucleotide sequence: TGTGCCAGCAGCTTAGGCGGAACAGGGGAAAAACTGTTTTTT. This encodes CASSLGGTGEKLFF.